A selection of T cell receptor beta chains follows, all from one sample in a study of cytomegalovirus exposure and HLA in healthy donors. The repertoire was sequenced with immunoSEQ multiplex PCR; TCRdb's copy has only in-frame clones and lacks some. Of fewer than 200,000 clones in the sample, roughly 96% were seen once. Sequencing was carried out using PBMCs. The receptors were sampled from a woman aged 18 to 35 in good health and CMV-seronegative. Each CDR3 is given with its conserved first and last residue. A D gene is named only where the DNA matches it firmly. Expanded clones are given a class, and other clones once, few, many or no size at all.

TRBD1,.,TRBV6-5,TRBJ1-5,TGTGCCAGCAGTGACAGGGACAACAATCAGCCCCAGCATTTT,CASSDRDNNQPQHF
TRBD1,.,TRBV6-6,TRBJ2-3,TGTGCCAGCAGAGACTCGGGACAGGGGATGGATACGCAGTATTTT,CASRDSGQGMDTQYF
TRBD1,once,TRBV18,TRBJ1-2,TGTGCCAGCACGGGGACAGGGAAGTCAGGCGGCGCGGGCTACACCTTC,CASTGTGKSGGAGYTF
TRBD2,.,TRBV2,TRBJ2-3,TGTGCCAGCAGTGGGACTAGCGGGGGCCGATGGGCGCAGTATTTT,CASSGTSGGRWAQYF
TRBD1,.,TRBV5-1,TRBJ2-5,TGCGCCAGCAGCGGAGGGGACAGGTTGGAGACCCAGTACTTC,CASSGGDRLETQYF
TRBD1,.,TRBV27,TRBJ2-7,TGTGCCAGCAGTATACCGGGACAGGGGCTGAGGGAGCAGTACTTC,CASSIPGQGLREQYF
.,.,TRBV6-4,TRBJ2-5,TGTGCCAGCAGACCCACGGGCGCAGGGCGAGAGACCCAGTACTTC,CASRPTGAGRETQYF
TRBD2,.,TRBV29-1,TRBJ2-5,TGCAGCGTTGTTTGGCTAGCGGGGGTCGAGACCCAGTACTTC,CSVVWLAGVETQYF
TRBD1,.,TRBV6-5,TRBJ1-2,TGTGCCAGCAGGCCTGGGACAGGCTATGGCTACACCTTC,CASRPGTGYGYTF
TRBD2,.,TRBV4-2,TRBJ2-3,TGTGCCAGCAGCCAAAATGGACTAGCGGGGGCCTTTTACACAGATACGCAGTATTTT,CASSQNGLAGAFYTDTQYF
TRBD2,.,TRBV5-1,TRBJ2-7,TGCGCCAGCAGCTTGGCCGCGGGAGCCCAGGGAACCTACGAGCAGTACTTC,CASSLAAGAQGTYEQYF
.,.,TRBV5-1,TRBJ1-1,TGCGCCAGCAGCTTAGACAGCCACCCGAACACTGAAGCTTTCTTT,CASSLDSHPNTEAFF
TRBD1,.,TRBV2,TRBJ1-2,TGTGCCAGCAGAGAGTCGACAGGGAACTATGGCTACACCTTC,CASRESTGNYGYTF
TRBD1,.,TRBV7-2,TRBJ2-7,TGTGCCAGCAGCTTAGTCGGGACAGGCTACGAGCAGTACTTC,CASSLVGTGYEQYF
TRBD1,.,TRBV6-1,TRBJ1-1,TGTGCCAGCAGAGCGGGGACAGGGGGCACTGAAGCTTTCTTT,CASRAGTGGTEAFF
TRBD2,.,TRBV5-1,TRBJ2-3,TGCGCCAGCAGGTCGGAGGGAGCGGGGGCCATGAGCACAGATACGCAGTATTTT,CASRSEGAGAMSTDTQYF